These T cell receptor beta chains were read from a single sample in a study of OX40 agonist ivuxolimab in advanced cancers. Produced via immunoSEQ multiplex PCR; TCRdb's table is partial and in-frame only. The sample has approximately 70,000 clones; about 86% are singletons. The sequencing used CD4+ or CD8+ T cells sorted from blood, collected in a trial of the OX40 agonist ivuxolimab. These receptors originate from an adult with an advanced solid tumor such as melanoma, head and neck, liver or kidney cancer. The CDR3 runs from the conserved cysteine through the conserved F or W. A D gene is named only where the DNA matches it firmly. Size is stated for part of the rows, as once, few or many counts, or as a class when the clone is expanded.

d_call j_call v_call clone_size cdr3_length cdr3_nt cdr3_aa
. TRBJ1-1 TRBV6-6 . 11 TGTGCCAGCAGGGACGGGACTGAAGCTTTCTTT CASRDGTEAFF
. TRBJ2-4 TRBV7-3 . 15 TGTGCCAGCAGTGACGGGAGAGGGCTGAAAAACATTCAGTACTTC CASSDGRGLKNIQYF
TRBD2 TRBJ2-5 TRBV30 . 13 TGTGCCTGGGGGACTAGCGGGATACAGACCCAGTACTTC CAWGTSGIQTQYF
TRBD2 TRBJ2-1 TRBV6-5 . 15 TGTGCCAGCAAAGCCCTAGCGGGAGGGAACAATGAGCAGTTCTTC CASKALAGGNNEQFF
. TRBJ1-4 TRBV25-1 . 11 TGTGCCAGCAGTTTTAATGAAAAACTGTTTTTT CASSFNEKLFF
TRBD2 TRBJ2-1 TRBV7-9 . 19 TGTGCCAGCAGCTTAAGTATTCGTGCAGTGGCGGGGGGCCCCAATGAGCAGTTCTTC CASSLSIRAVAGGPNEQFF
. TRBJ2-1 TRBV2 . 15 TGTGCCAGCAGTCGGCCACAGGGAGCCGGCAATGAGCAGTTCTTC CASSRPQGAGNEQFF
. TRBJ1-5 TRBV19 . 16 TGTGCCAGTAGTCCAGTCGGACGGAAGAATTATCAGCCCCAGCATTTT CASSPVGRKNYQPQHF
. TRBJ1-3 TRBV6-6 . 16 TGTGCCAGCAGTTACCGAGGAGGTAGGAAAGGAAACACCATATATTTT CASSYRGGRKGNTIYF
TRBD2 TRBJ2-5 TRBV10-3 . 13 TGTGCCATCAGGGGACGGGCCGGCGGGAGCCAGTACTTC CAIRGRAGGSQYF
. TRBJ2-1 TRBV5-1 . 16 TGCGCCAGCAGCTCGGGTTGGGGGAGCTCCTACAATGAGCAGTTCTTC CASSSGWGSSYNEQFF
. TRBJ2-7 TRBV11-2 . 13 TGTGCCAGCAGCTTAAAGGGGGCCTACGAGCAGTACTTC CASSLKGAYEQYF
. TRBJ2-5 TRBV5-1 . 15 TGCGCCAGCAGCTTGCGGGCCGGGGGCCAAGAGACCCAGTACTTC CASSLRAGGQETQYF
TRBD1 TRBJ2-3 TRBV5-1 . 15 TGCGCCAGCAGCGAATCGACAGGGTCCACAGATACGCAGTATTTT CASSESTGSTDTQYF
TRBD1 TRBJ1-2 TRBV7-9 . 13 TGTGCCAGCAGCGGGACAGGTTTGAGTGGCTACACCTTC CASSGTGLSGYTF
TRBD1 TRBJ1-3 TRBV7-2 . 14 TGTGCCAGCAGCTTAGCCCCAGGGGGGGACACCATATATTTT CASSLAPGGDTIYF
. TRBJ1-1 TRBV2 . 14 TGTGCCAGCAGCGGCAGCCACAGGGTTTCGGAAGCTTTCTTT CASSGSHRVSEAFF
TRBD2 TRBJ2-1 TRBV10-3 . 13 TGTGCCATCAGTGAGCTAGCGGACAATGAGCAGTTCTTC CAISELADNEQFF
TRBD1 TRBJ1-6 TRBV30 . 17 TGTGCCTGGAGTTGGGGGGACAGGGGAGGAACAAATTCACCCCTCCACTTT CAWSWGDRGGTNSPLHF
TRBD1 TRBJ1-2 TRBV5-5 once 15 TGTGCCAGCAGCTCGGGGACAGGGCGCTTCGGTGGCTACACCTTC CASSSGTGRFGGYTF
. TRBJ2-3 TRBV5-8 . 13 TGTGCCAGCAGCTTGTCAGCAACAGATACGCAGTATTTT CASSLSATDTQYF
. TRBJ1-4 TRBV30 . 14 TGTGCCTGGAGTGAGGCAGGGATGGATGAAAAACTGTTTTTT CAWSEAGMDEKLFF
. TRBJ2-4 TRBV2 few 13 TGTGCCAGCAATGGGGTAGGGAACAACATTCAGTACTTC CASNGVGNNIQYF
TRBD1 TRBJ1-4 TRBV30 . 16 TGTGCCTGGAGTGCCCGACCCGGGACAGAGGATGAAAAACTGTTTTTT CAWSARPGTEDEKLFF
. TRBJ2-1 TRBV5-4 . 12 TGTGCCAGCAGCCGTAACCGAGGAGAGCAGTTCTTC CASSRNRGEQFF
. TRBJ2-4 TRBV27 . 11 TGTGCCAGCAGTACGGCAAACATTCAGTACTTC CASSTANIQYF